A selection of T cell receptor beta chains follows, all from one sample in a study of shared clonotypes between healthy human individuals. Generated by immunoSEQ multiplex PCR, the TCRdb table keeps only in-frame clones and is missing some. The table shows just over 2,000,000 clones, with 85% to 95% occurring only once. Source material: naive CD4+ T cells sorted from blood. Every receptor here comes from a man between 18 and 29 years old in good health. Each CDR3 is given with its conserved first and last residue. D genes are given only for firm matches. A row's size may be missing; if present it is once, few, many or a size class.

. | . | TRBJ2-1 | TRBV14 | TGTGCCAGCAGTCACATCTTTACAGGGTTCACCAATGAGCAGTTCTTC | CASSHIFTGFTNEQFF
. | . | TRBJ1-1 | TRBV29-1 | TGCAGCGCGATAAACCAGGGCCACACTGAAGCTTTCTTT | CSAINQGHTEAFF
. | . | TRBJ2-7 | TRBV5-1 | TGCGCCAGCAGCTTAAACCAGGAGGGTTACGAGCAGTACTTC | CASSLNQEGYEQYF
. | . | TRBJ2-7 | TRBV4-3 | TGCGCCAGCAGCCGACTGACAGGTTCCTACGAGCAGTACTTC | CASSRLTGSYEQYF
. | once | TRBJ1-1 | TRBV2 | TGTGCCAGCAAGCCCCCACTGAACACTGAAGCTTTCTTT | CASKPPLNTEAFF
. | . | TRBJ1-1 | TRBV28 | TGTGCCAGCAGTTGGGGGCAGGGAATAGCGAACACTGAAGCTTTCTTT | CASSWGQGIANTEAFF
. | once | TRBJ1-6 | TRBV18 | TGTGCCAGCTCACCAGGGGGGCTTAATTCACCCCTCCACTTT | CASSPGGLNSPLHF
. | few | TRBJ1-1 | TRBV30 | TGTGCCTGGAGTGTACGGGAGCAGGGTCTGGGGGAAGCTTTCTTT | CAWSVREQGLGEAFF
. | . | TRBJ2-7 | TRBV7-9 | TGTGCCAGCAGCTTAGGCTCCCTTAGCGAGCAGTACTTC | CASSLGSLSEQYF
. | . | TRBJ2-3 | TRBV29-1 | TGCAGCGTTATTAGCTTCAGCACAGATACGCAGTATTTT | CSVISFSTDTQYF
TRBD1 | once | TRBJ1-2 | TRBV6-5 | TGTGCCAGCAGTCGGACAGGGGGCGTCTATGGCTACACCTTC | CASSRTGGVYGYTF
. | . | TRBJ1-1 | TRBV5-1 | TGCGCCAGCAGCTCCGGACCTATGAACACTGAAGCTTTCTTT | CASSSGPMNTEAFF
. | . | TRBJ1-5 | TRBV15 | TGTGCCACCAGCAGAGATGGGACGTCCGATCAGCCCCAGCATTTT | CATSRDGTSDQPQHF
. | . | TRBJ1-1 | TRBV6-6 | TGTGCCAGCAGTTCCGAGTGGACTGAAGCTTTCTTT | CASSSEWTEAFF
TRBD1 | . | TRBJ2-1 | TRBV11-2 | TGTGCCAGCAGCCCCTGGACAGGGGCTGCCTACAATGAGCAGTTCTTC | CASSPWTGAAYNEQFF
. | . | TRBJ2-3 | TRBV6-6 | TGTGCCAGCAGTTACTCGCGACCAAGCACAGATACGCAGTATTTT | CASSYSRPSTDTQYF